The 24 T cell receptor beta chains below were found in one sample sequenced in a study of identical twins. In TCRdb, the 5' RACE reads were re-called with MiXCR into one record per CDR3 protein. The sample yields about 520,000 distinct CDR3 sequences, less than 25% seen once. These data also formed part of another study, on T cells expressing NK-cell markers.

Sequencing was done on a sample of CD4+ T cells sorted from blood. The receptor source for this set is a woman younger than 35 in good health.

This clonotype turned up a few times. As DNA, the CDR3 is TGTGCCAGCACGGGGGGGGCCCGGAACACTGAAGCTTTCTTT. It translates to CASTGGARNTEAFF. The rearrangement joins TRBV6-1 to TRBJ1-1, with D tentatively TRBD1 (6 bases). The CDR3 contains 14 residues. Between the trimmed V and J ends, which lost 7 bases and 1 base, there was a span of 13 bases. The V gene's germline CDR1 is MNHNS and CDR2 SASEGT.

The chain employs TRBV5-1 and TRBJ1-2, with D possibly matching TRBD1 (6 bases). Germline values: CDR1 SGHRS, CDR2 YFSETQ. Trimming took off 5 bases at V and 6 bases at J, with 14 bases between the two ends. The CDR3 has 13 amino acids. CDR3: CASRRPGANGYTF. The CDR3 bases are TGCGCCAGCAGGAGGCCGGGGGCGAATGGCTACACCTTC. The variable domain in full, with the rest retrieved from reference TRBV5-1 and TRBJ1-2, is KAGVTQTPRYLIKTRGQQVTLSCSPISGHRSVSWYQQTPGQGLQFLFEYFSETQRNKGNFPGRFSGRQFSNSRSEMNVSTLELGDSALYLCASRRPGANGYTFGSGTRLTVV.

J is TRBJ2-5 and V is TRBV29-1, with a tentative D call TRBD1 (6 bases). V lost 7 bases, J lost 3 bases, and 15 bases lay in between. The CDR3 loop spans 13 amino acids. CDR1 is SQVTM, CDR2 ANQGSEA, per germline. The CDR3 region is CSGKRTAKETQYF. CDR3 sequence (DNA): TGCAGCGGCAAACGGACAGCTAAAGAGACCCAGTACTTC.

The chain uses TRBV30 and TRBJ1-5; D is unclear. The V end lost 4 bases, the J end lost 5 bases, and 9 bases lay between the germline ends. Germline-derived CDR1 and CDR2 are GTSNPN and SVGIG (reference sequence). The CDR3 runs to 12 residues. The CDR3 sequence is CAWTLGDQPQHF. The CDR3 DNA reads TGTGCCTGGACCCTTGGGGATCAGCCCCAGCATTTT.

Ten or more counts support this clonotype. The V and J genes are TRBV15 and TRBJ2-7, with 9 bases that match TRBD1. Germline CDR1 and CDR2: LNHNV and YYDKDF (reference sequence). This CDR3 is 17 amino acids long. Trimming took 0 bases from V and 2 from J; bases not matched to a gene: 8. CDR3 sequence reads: CATSRELGTGRTYEQYF. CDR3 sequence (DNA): TGTGCCACCAGCAGAGAACTCGGGACAGGGAGGACCTACGAGCAGTACTTC.

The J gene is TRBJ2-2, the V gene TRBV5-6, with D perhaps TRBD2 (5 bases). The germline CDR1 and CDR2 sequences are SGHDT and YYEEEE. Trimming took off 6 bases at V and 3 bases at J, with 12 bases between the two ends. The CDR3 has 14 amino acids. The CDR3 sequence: CASKRREHTGELFF. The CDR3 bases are TGTGCCAGCAAGCGAAGGGAGCACACCGGGGAGCTGTTTTTT. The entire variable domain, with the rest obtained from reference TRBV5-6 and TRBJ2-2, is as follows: DAGVTQSPTHLIKTRGQQVTLRCSPKSGHDTVSWYQQALGQGPQFIFQYYEEEERQRGNFPDRFSGHQFPNYSSELNVNALLLGDSALYLCASKRREHTGELFFGEGSRLTVL.

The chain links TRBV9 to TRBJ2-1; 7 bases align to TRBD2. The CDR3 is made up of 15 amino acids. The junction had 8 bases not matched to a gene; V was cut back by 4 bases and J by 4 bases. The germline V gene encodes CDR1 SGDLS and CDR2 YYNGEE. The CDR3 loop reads CASSKIAGNYNEQFF. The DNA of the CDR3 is TGTGCCAGCAGCAAAATAGCGGGCAATTACAATGAGCAGTTCTTC. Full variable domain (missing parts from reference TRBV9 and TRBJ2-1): DSGVTQTPKHLITATGQRVTLRCSPRSGDLSVYWYQQSLDQGLQFLIQYYNGEERAKGNILERFSAQQFPDLHSELNLSSLELGDSALYFCASSKIAGNYNEQFFGPGTRLTVL.

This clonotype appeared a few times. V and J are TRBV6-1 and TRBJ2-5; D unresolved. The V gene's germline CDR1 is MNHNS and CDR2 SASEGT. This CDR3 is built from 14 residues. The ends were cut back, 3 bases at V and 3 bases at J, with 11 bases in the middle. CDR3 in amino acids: CASSDWIGKETQYF. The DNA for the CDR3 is TGTGCCAGCAGTGATTGGATTGGCAAAGAGACCCAGTACTTC.

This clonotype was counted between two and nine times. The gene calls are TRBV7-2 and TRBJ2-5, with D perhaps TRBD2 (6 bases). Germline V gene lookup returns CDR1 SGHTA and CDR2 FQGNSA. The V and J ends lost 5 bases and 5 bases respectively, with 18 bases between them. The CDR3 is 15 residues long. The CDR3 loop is CASSTTSGSGETQYF. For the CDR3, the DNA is TGTGCCAGCAGCACCACCTCAGGGAGCGGGGAGACCCAGTACTTC. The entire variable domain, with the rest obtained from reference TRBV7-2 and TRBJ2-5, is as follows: GAGVSQSPSNKVTEKGKDVELRCDPISGHTALYWYRQSLGQGLEFLIYFQGNSAPDKSGLPSDRFSAERTGGSVSTLTIQRTQQEDSAVYLCASSTTSGSGETQYFGPGTRLLVL.

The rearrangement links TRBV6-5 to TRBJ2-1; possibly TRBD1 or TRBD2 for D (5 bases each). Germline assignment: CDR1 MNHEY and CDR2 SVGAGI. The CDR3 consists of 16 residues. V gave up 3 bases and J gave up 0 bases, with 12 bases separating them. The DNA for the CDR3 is TGTGCCAGCAGTTATGAGGGGCGGAGCTCCTACAATGAGCAGTTCTTC. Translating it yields CASSYEGRSSYNEQFF.

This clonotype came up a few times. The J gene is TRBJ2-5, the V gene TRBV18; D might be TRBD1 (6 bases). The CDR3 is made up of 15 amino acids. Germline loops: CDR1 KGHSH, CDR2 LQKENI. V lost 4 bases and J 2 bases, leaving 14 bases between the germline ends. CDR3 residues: CASSRGQGPQETQYF. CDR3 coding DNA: TGTGCCAGCTCACGGGGGCAGGGGCCTCAAGAGACCCAGTACTTC.

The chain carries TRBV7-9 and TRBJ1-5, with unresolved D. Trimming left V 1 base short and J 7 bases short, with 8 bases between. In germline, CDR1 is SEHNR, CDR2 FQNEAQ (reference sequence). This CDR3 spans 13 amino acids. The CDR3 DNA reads TGTGCCAGCAGCTTAGGAGGGTGGCAGCCCCAGCATTTT. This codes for CASSLGGWQPQHF.

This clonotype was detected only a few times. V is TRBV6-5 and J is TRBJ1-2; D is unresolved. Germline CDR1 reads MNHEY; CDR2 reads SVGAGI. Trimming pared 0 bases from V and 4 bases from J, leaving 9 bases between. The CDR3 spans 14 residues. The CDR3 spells CASSYSVLPYGYTF. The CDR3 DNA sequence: TGTGCCAGCAGTTACTCTGTACTCCCCTATGGCTACACCTTC.

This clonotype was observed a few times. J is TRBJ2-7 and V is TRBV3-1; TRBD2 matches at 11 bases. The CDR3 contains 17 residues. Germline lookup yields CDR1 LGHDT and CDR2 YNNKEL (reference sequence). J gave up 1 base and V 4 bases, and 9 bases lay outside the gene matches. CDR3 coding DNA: TGTGCCAGCAGCCCAAGGACTAGCGGGCTTTCTTCCTACGAGCAGTACTTC. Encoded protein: CASSPRTSGLSSYEQYF.

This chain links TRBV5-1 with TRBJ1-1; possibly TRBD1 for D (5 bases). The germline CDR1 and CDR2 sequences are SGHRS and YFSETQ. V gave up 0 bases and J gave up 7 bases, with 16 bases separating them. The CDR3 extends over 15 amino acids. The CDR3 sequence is CASSLESRRGFEAFF. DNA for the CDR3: TGCGCCAGCAGCTTGGAGTCGCGGAGGGGTTTTGAAGCTTTCTTT. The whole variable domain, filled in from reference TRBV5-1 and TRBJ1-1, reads KAGVTQTPRYLIKTRGQQVTLSCSPISGHRSVSWYQQTPGQGLQFLFEYFSETQRNKGNFPGRFSGRQFSNSRSEMNVSTLELGDSALYLCASSLESRRGFEAFFGQGTRLTVV.

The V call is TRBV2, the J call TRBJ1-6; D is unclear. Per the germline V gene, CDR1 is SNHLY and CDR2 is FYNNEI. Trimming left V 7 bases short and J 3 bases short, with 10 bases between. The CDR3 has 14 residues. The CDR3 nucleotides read TGTGCCAGCACCCCCATTCGCTATAATTCACCCCTCCACTTT. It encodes CASTPIRYNSPLHF.

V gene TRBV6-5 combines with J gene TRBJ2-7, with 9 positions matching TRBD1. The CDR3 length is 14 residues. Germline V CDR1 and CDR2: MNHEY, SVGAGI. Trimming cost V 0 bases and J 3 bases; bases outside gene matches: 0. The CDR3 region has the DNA TGTGCCAGCAGTTACTCGGACAGGGGCTACGAGCAGTACTTC. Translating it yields CASSYSDRGYEQYF.

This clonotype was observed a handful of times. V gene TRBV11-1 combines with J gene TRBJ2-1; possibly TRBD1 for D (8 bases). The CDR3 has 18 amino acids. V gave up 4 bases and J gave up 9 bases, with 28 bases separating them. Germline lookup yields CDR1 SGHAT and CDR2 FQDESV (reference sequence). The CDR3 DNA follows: TGTGCCAGCAGCTACCTAACTCCGGGACTAACAGGGGGGGGTGAGCAGTTCTTC. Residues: CASSYLTPGLTGGGEQFF.

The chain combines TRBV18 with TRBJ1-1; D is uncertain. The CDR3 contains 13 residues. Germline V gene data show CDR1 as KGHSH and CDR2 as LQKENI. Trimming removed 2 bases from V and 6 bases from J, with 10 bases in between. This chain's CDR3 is CASSPERGAEAFF. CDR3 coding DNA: TGTGCCAGCTCACCAGAACGTGGAGCTGAAGCTTTCTTT.

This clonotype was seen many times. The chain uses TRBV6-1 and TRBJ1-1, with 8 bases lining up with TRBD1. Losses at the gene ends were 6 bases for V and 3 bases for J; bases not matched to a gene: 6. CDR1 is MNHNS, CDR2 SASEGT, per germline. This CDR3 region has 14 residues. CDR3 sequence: CASRDRASDTEAFF. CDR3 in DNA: TGTGCCAGCAGGGACAGGGCTTCGGACACTGAAGCTTTCTTT.

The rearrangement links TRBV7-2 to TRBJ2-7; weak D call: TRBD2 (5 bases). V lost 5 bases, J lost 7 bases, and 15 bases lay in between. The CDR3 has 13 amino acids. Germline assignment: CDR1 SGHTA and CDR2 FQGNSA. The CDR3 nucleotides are TGTGCCAGCAGCGCCGACTACTTCCGGGAGCAGTACTTC. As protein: CASSADYFREQYF.

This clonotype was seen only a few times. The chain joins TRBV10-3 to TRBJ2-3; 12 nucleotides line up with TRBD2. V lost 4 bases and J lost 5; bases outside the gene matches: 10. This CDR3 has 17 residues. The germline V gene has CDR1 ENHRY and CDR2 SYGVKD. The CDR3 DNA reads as TGTGCCATCAGTGCCGGGACTAGCGGGCCTGGAGGAGATACGCAGTATTTT. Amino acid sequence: CAISAGTSGPGGDTQYF.

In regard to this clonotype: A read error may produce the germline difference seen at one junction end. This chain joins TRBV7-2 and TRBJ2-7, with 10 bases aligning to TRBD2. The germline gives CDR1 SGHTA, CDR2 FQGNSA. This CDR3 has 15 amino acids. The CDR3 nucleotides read TGTGCCAACAGCTTTGAAGCGGGAGGGCCCCACGAGCAGTACTTC. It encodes CANSFEAGGPHEQYF. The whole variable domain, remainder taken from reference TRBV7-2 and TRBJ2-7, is GAGVSQSPSNKVTEKGKDVELRCDPISGHTALYWYRQSLGQGLEFLIYFQGNSAPDKSGLPSDRFSAERTGGSVSTLTIQRTQQEDSAVYLCANSFEAGGPHEQYFGPGTRLTVT.

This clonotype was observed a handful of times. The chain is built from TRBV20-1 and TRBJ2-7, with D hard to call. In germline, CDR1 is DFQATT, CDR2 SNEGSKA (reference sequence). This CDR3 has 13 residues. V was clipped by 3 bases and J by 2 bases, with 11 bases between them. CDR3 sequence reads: CSASSTVAYEQYF. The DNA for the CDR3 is TGCAGTGCTAGTAGTACAGTAGCCTACGAGCAGTACTTC.